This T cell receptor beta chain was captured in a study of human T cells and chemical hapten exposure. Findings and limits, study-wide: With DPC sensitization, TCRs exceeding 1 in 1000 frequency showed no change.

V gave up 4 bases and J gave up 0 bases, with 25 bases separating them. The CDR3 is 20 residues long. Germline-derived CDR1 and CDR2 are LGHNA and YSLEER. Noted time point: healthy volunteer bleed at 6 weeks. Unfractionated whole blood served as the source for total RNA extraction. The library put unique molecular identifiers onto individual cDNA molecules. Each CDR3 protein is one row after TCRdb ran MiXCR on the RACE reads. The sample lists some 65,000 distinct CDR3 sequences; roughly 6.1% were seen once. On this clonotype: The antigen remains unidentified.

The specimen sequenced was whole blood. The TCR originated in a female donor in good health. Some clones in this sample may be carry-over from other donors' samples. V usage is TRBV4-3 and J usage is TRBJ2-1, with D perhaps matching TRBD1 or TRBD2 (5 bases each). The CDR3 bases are TGCGCCAGCAGCCTAGAAACAGGCAGGAGGCACAAAAGCTCCTACAATGAGCAGTTCTTC. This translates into CASSLETGRRHKSSYNEQFF.